Listed below are T cell receptor beta chains from one sample, sequenced in a study of T cells in Graves' hyperthyroidism and ophthalmopathy. MiXCR, applied by TCRdb to the multiplex PCR reads, yields one record per CDR3 protein. This table holds hundreds of thousands of distinct CDR3 sequences, about 14% found once. Sequencing was performed on blood. These receptors came from a woman aged 50 to 60 with Graves' ophthalmopathy. The CDR3 runs from the conserved cysteine through the conserved F or W. The D gene is left open where the match is weak. A clone size is listed for some rows: how often the clone was seen (once, few, many), or a class if it is expanded.

d_gene: .; j_gene: TRBJ1-5; abundance: many; v_gene: TRBV7-2; CDR3nt: TGTGCCAGCACCGTCCGGAGGGGCAATCAGCCCCAGCATTTT; CDR3aa: CASTVRRGNQPQHF
d_gene: .; j_gene: TRBJ2-5; abundance: many; v_gene: TRBV7-2; CDR3nt: TGTGCCAGCAGCTTATTTGAGGGAGCAGAGACCCAGTACTTC; CDR3aa: CASSLFEGAETQYF
d_gene: TRBD2; j_gene: TRBJ2-7; abundance: many; v_gene: TRBV9; CDR3nt: TGTGCCAGCAGCGTTAGCGGGCGCTCCTACGAGCAGTACTTC; CDR3aa: CASSVSGRSYEQYF
d_gene: .; j_gene: TRBJ2-1; abundance: many; v_gene: TRBV28; CDR3nt: TGTGCCAGCAGTTTTTTTCTGGAGGGGGCCTACAATGAGCAGTTCTTC; CDR3aa: CASSFFLEGAYNEQFF
d_gene: .; j_gene: TRBJ2-1; abundance: .; v_gene: TRBV7-2; CDR3nt: TGTGCCAGCAGCTTAGACCCCTTCGTGGAGCAGTTCTTC; CDR3aa: CASSLDPFVEQFF
d_gene: TRBD2; j_gene: TRBJ2-2; abundance: many; v_gene: TRBV7-9; CDR3nt: TGTGCCAGCAGCCACCGACTAGCGGGAGTGGGCACCGGGGAGCTGTTTTTT; CDR3aa: CASSHRLAGVGTGELFF
d_gene: .; j_gene: TRBJ2-7; abundance: many; v_gene: TRBV6-1; CDR3nt: TGTGCCAGCAGTACAAACCGGGGCCCCTACGAGCAGTACTTC; CDR3aa: CASSTNRGPYEQYF
d_gene: TRBD1; j_gene: TRBJ2-1; abundance: many; v_gene: TRBV5-1; CDR3nt: TGCGCCAGCAGCTTGGGCGCGGGACAGGGGCGCGGTGAGCAGTTCTTC; CDR3aa: CASSLGAGQGRGEQFF
d_gene: TRBD1; j_gene: TRBJ2-2; abundance: many; v_gene: TRBV28; CDR3nt: TGTGCCAGCAGGAAAAACAGGGGAAACACCGGGGAGCTGTTTTTT; CDR3aa: CASRKNRGNTGELFF
d_gene: TRBD1; j_gene: TRBJ2-5; abundance: many; v_gene: TRBV28; CDR3nt: TGTGCCAGCAGACAAGGGGGCGTCATCATAGAGACCCAGTACTTC; CDR3aa: CASRQGGVIIETQYF
d_gene: TRBD2; j_gene: TRBJ2-7; abundance: .; v_gene: TRBV18; CDR3nt: TGTGCCAGCTCACCCCGACTAGCGGGAGCAGACTACGAGCAGTACTTC; CDR3aa: CASSPRLAGADYEQYF
d_gene: TRBD2; j_gene: TRBJ2-3; abundance: many; v_gene: TRBV20-1; CDR3nt: TGCAGTGCTAGAACCCCTTCCCTACGAGCGGGAGGGCGGGGGAGTTTCACAGATACGCAGTATTTT; CDR3aa: CSARTPSLRAGGRGSFTDTQYF
d_gene: .; j_gene: TRBJ2-7; abundance: many; v_gene: TRBV5-1; CDR3nt: TGCGCCAGCAGCCTCAGACCGGGCCCCTCTTCCTACGAGCAGTACTTC; CDR3aa: CASSLRPGPSSYEQYF
d_gene: .; j_gene: TRBJ2-7; abundance: many; v_gene: TRBV18; CDR3nt: TGTGCCAGCTCACCGCAGGGGTATGACGAGCAGTACTTC; CDR3aa: CASSPQGYDEQYF
d_gene: TRBD1; j_gene: TRBJ2-7; abundance: many; v_gene: TRBV6-6; CDR3nt: TGTGCCAGCAGTTACGGGACAGGGTCGTTCGAGCAGTACTTC; CDR3aa: CASSYGTGSFEQYF
d_gene: TRBD1; j_gene: TRBJ1-6; abundance: many; v_gene: TRBV6-1; CDR3nt: TGTGCCAGCAGTCCAGACAGGGGGCCCCCTTCCAATTCACCCCTCCACTTT; CDR3aa: CASSPDRGPPSNSPLHF
d_gene: .; j_gene: TRBJ1-1; abundance: many; v_gene: TRBV12-3/TRBV12-4; CDR3nt: TGTGCCAGCAGGGACGGTCTCAGCACTGAAGCTTTCTTT; CDR3aa: CASRDGLSTEAFF
d_gene: TRBD1; j_gene: TRBJ2-7; abundance: few; v_gene: TRBV19; CDR3nt: TGTGCCAGTAGTCGCACCGGGACAGGGTCCTACGAGCAGTACTTC; CDR3aa: CASSRTGTGSYEQYF
d_gene: TRBD2; j_gene: TRBJ2-1; abundance: .; v_gene: TRBV9; CDR3nt: TGTGCCAGCAGCCCACTAGCGGGAGTTATCTACAATGAGCAGTTCTTC; CDR3aa: CASSPLAGVIYNEQFF
d_gene: TRBD1; j_gene: TRBJ2-7; abundance: many; v_gene: TRBV7-3; CDR3nt: TGTGCCACTGCTAGGGGACAGGGATACGAGCAGTACTTC; CDR3aa: CATARGQGYEQYF
d_gene: TRBD1; j_gene: TRBJ1-4; abundance: .; v_gene: TRBV7-9; CDR3nt: TGTGCCAGCAGCACGGGACAGGGAAGAGAAAAACTGTTTTTT; CDR3aa: CASSTGQGREKLFF
d_gene: TRBD1; j_gene: TRBJ1-1; abundance: many; v_gene: TRBV7-3; CDR3nt: TGTGCCAGCAGCAACCGGGACAGGGGGACTAACACTGAAGCTTTCTTT; CDR3aa: CASSNRDRGTNTEAFF
d_gene: TRBD2; j_gene: TRBJ2-7; abundance: many; v_gene: TRBV20-1; CDR3nt: TGCAGTGCTCCGGGAGGGCCTTACGAGCAGTACTTC; CDR3aa: CSAPGGPYEQYF
d_gene: TRBD2; j_gene: TRBJ2-1; abundance: few; v_gene: TRBV4-2; CDR3nt: TGTGCCAGCAGCCAAGACTTAGCGGGGGGGGGTTCTTACAATGAGCAGTTCTTC; CDR3aa: CASSQDLAGGGSYNEQFF
d_gene: TRBD1; j_gene: TRBJ2-1; abundance: many; v_gene: TRBV5-1; CDR3nt: TGCGCCAGCAGTCTCGGGACAGGGGTATTGAATGAGCAGTTCTTC; CDR3aa: CASSLGTGVLNEQFF
d_gene: .; j_gene: TRBJ1-4; abundance: many; v_gene: TRBV28; CDR3nt: TGTGCCAGCACCCTGTTGCGGAGTGAAAAACTGTTTTTT; CDR3aa: CASTLLRSEKLFF
d_gene: TRBD2; j_gene: TRBJ2-2; abundance: .; v_gene: TRBV20-1; CDR3nt: TGCAGTGCAGGACCGGGACTAGCGGCCACGGAGCGGGGAGGAGGGGAGCTGTTTTTT; CDR3aa: CSAGPGLAATERGGGELFF
d_gene: .; j_gene: TRBJ1-5; abundance: many; v_gene: TRBV12-3/TRBV12-4; CDR3nt: TGTGCCAGCAGCCCATTAGGACGGGGTTTGCAGCCCCAGCATTTT; CDR3aa: CASSPLGRGLQPQHF
d_gene: TRBD1; j_gene: TRBJ2-7; abundance: many; v_gene: TRBV12-3/TRBV12-4; CDR3nt: TGTGCCAGCAGTGATGGGGGGCCTTGGGACAGGGGGCAGTACGAGCAGTACTTC; CDR3aa: CASSDGGPWDRGQYEQYF
d_gene: .; j_gene: TRBJ2-1; abundance: many; v_gene: TRBV3-1; CDR3nt: TGTGCCAGCAGCCAAGAAAGGCACCCTAGGGGCAGTGAGCAGTTCTTC; CDR3aa: CASSQERHPRGSEQFF
d_gene: TRBD1; j_gene: TRBJ2-5; abundance: many; v_gene: TRBV12-3/TRBV12-4; CDR3nt: TGTGCCAGCAGTTTGTTACCGTTCGCACCGGGACAGGGGGCAGAGACCCAGTACTTC; CDR3aa: CASSLLPFAPGQGAETQYF
d_gene: TRBD1; j_gene: TRBJ2-3; abundance: many; v_gene: TRBV5-1; CDR3nt: TGCGCCAGCAGCCTCCCTCGACAGGGTGGGGAAACAGATACGCAGTATTTT; CDR3aa: CASSLPRQGGETDTQYF
d_gene: .; j_gene: TRBJ1-3; abundance: once; v_gene: TRBV15; CDR3nt: TGTGCCACCAGCAGAGATACGGACCCCTCTGGAAACACCATATATTTT; CDR3aa: CATSRDTDPSGNTIYF
d_gene: .; j_gene: TRBJ2-1; abundance: many; v_gene: TRBV20-1; CDR3nt: TGCAGTGCTATCGCTGGGGACAATGAGCAGTTCTTC; CDR3aa: CSAIAGDNEQFF
d_gene: .; j_gene: TRBJ1-1; abundance: many; v_gene: TRBV9; CDR3nt: TGTGCCAGCAGCGTTGTCGCTACAGGACCGATCCTGAACACTGAAGCTTTCTTT; CDR3aa: CASSVVATGPILNTEAFF
d_gene: TRBD1; j_gene: TRBJ2-1; abundance: many; v_gene: TRBV7-9; CDR3nt: TGTGCCAGCAGCCCCGACAGGGATGAGCAGTTCTTC; CDR3aa: CASSPDRDEQFF
d_gene: .; j_gene: TRBJ1-5; abundance: many; v_gene: TRBV7-2; CDR3nt: TGTGCCAGCAGCTTGGGGGGCTCTGGGCAGCCCCAGCATTTT; CDR3aa: CASSLGGSGQPQHF
d_gene: .; j_gene: TRBJ2-7; abundance: few; v_gene: TRBV10-3; CDR3nt: TGTGCCATCAGTGTTCAGGGGTCCTACGAGCAGTACTTC; CDR3aa: CAISVQGSYEQYF
d_gene: .; j_gene: TRBJ1-4; abundance: .; v_gene: TRBV6-1; CDR3nt: TGTGCCAGCAGCCCGACGTCCCTACCTGGTTTTGAAAAACTGTTTTTT; CDR3aa: CASSPTSLPGFEKLFF
d_gene: TRBD2; j_gene: TRBJ2-1; abundance: many; v_gene: TRBV20-1; CDR3nt: TGCAGTGCAACCACCTCTAGCGGTCCCTACAATGAGCAGTTCTTC; CDR3aa: CSATTSSGPYNEQFF
d_gene: .; j_gene: TRBJ2-2; abundance: many; v_gene: TRBV7-9; CDR3nt: TGTGCCAGCAGCTTACCTGACCGGCGAGGGCTAAACACCGGGGAGCTGTTTTTT; CDR3aa: CASSLPDRRGLNTGELFF
d_gene: TRBD2; j_gene: TRBJ2-2; abundance: .; v_gene: TRBV5-1; CDR3nt: TGCGCCAGCAGCCCTGGACTAGCGGGAGGGTCCGGGGAGCTGTTTTTT; CDR3aa: CASSPGLAGGSGELFF
d_gene: .; j_gene: TRBJ2-1; abundance: many; v_gene: TRBV2; CDR3nt: TGTGCCAGCAGTGAAGCGGGACGGATCTCCTACAATGAGCAGTTCTTC; CDR3aa: CASSEAGRISYNEQFF
d_gene: TRBD1; j_gene: TRBJ2-3; abundance: few; v_gene: TRBV2; CDR3nt: TGTGCCAGCAGTGAAAGGGGGCAGTTCGCAGATACGCAGTATTTT; CDR3aa: CASSERGQFADTQYF
d_gene: .; j_gene: TRBJ1-1; abundance: .; v_gene: TRBV10-3; CDR3nt: TGTGCCATCAGTGAGTCGTTGGACACTGAAGCTTTCTTT; CDR3aa: CAISESLDTEAFF
d_gene: .; j_gene: TRBJ2-6; abundance: .; v_gene: TRBV6-4; CDR3nt: TGTGCCAGCAGTGACTCCCCAGGGTCTGGGGCCAACGTCCTGACTTTC; CDR3aa: CASSDSPGSGANVLTF
d_gene: TRBD2; j_gene: TRBJ2-2; abundance: few; v_gene: TRBV29-1; CDR3nt: TGCAGCGCTACCGGACTAGCGGATACCGGGGAGCTGTTTTTT; CDR3aa: CSATGLADTGELFF
d_gene: TRBD2; j_gene: TRBJ2-5; abundance: few; v_gene: TRBV3-1; CDR3nt: TGTGCCAGCAGCCAAGGGTCTAGCGGAGCTCAAGAGACCCAGTACTTC; CDR3aa: CASSQGSSGAQETQYF
d_gene: .; j_gene: TRBJ2-1; abundance: many; v_gene: TRBV27; CDR3nt: TGTGCCAGCAGTTTAGTCAGGACACCCTTATTGCATGAGCAGTTCTTC; CDR3aa: CASSLVRTPLLHEQFF
d_gene: .; j_gene: TRBJ2-1; abundance: many; v_gene: TRBV7-2; CDR3nt: TGTGCCAGCAGCCAGGGAGTTGGTGAGCAGTTCTTC; CDR3aa: CASSQGVGEQFF
d_gene: .; j_gene: TRBJ1-4; abundance: many; v_gene: TRBV7-9; CDR3nt: TGTGCCAGCAGATCCACTTCCGGGACTGCGTTTAATGAAAAACTGTTTTTT; CDR3aa: CASRSTSGTAFNEKLFF
d_gene: .; j_gene: TRBJ1-4; abundance: few; v_gene: TRBV7-3; CDR3nt: TGTGCCAGCAGCCACAACCGGGGAGGGGATAAACTGTTTTTT; CDR3aa: CASSHNRGGDKLFF
d_gene: TRBD2; j_gene: TRBJ2-1; abundance: many; v_gene: TRBV27; CDR3nt: TGTGCCAGCAGTTCCCTTAGCGGGAGGGAATACAATGAGCAGTTCTTC; CDR3aa: CASSSLSGREYNEQFF
d_gene: .; j_gene: TRBJ2-7; abundance: .; v_gene: TRBV7-9; CDR3nt: TGTGCCAGCAGCTTAGTTGGCAGGGCTATCCACGAGCAGTACTTC; CDR3aa: CASSLVGRAIHEQYF
d_gene: .; j_gene: TRBJ2-5; abundance: few; v_gene: TRBV20-1; CDR3nt: TGCAGTGCTCCAGGGGTGGCGTACCAAGAGACCCAGTACTTC; CDR3aa: CSAPGVAYQETQYF
d_gene: .; j_gene: TRBJ2-3; abundance: many; v_gene: TRBV27; CDR3nt: TGTGCCAGCAGTTTAGGAGGATACAGCACAGATACGCAGTATTTT; CDR3aa: CASSLGGYSTDTQYF
d_gene: .; j_gene: TRBJ2-2; abundance: many; v_gene: TRBV28; CDR3nt: TGTGCCAGCAGTTTAAAATTAACCGGGGAGCTGTTTTTT; CDR3aa: CASSLKLTGELFF
d_gene: .; j_gene: TRBJ2-1; abundance: few; v_gene: TRBV28; CDR3nt: TGTGCCAGCAGCCCTGCATGGGAGCAGTTCTTC; CDR3aa: CASSPAWEQFF
d_gene: .; j_gene: TRBJ1-1; abundance: many; v_gene: TRBV29-1; CDR3nt: TGCAGCGTGAAAACATCGGGGAGGAACACTGAAGCTTTCTTT; CDR3aa: CSVKTSGRNTEAFF
d_gene: TRBD1; j_gene: TRBJ1-5; abundance: many; v_gene: TRBV15; CDR3nt: TGTGCCACCAGCATGGACAGGGGTTGGCCCCAGCATTTT; CDR3aa: CATSMDRGWPQHF